This T cell receptor (beta chain) was observed in a study of a mutant IDH1 vaccine in newly diagnosed glioma. Time point specified: baseline, week 1 (first vaccination visit). Treatment here: pre-vaccination baseline after standard-of-care therapy. Astrocytomas that were new, WHO grade 3 or 4, IDH1-mutant and ATRX-lost were present in the donors. Only in-frame clones appear in the TCRdb table, and some are missing; sequencing was by immunoSEQ multiplex PCR. The profile covers approximately 52,000 clones, with 60% to 85% appearing a single time and 1.8% taken by the ten largest. The CDR3 has 15 residues. Germline V gene lookup returns CDR1 MNHNY and CDR2 SVGAGI (reference sequence). Deletions cut 6 bases from V and 0 bases from J, with 12 bases between.

This sequence joins TRBV6-6 and TRBJ1-3; D remains unclear. This sequence originates from a woman in her 40s with glioma. Sequences were derived from PBMCs, sampled from a glioma patient treated with radiotherapy, temozolomide or both. The CDR3 here is CASSPNTASGNTIYF. Here the CDR3 DNA reads TGTGCCAGCAGCCCAAATACAGCCTCTGGAAACACCATATATTTT.